The 17 T cell receptor beta chains reported below all come from one sample, sequenced in a study of control samples from healthy donors and cancer patients. Generated by immunoSEQ multiplex PCR, the TCRdb table keeps only in-frame clones and is missing some. The sample lists tens of thousands of clones, 75% to 85% occurring once. Sequenced: PBMCs. The receptors here all came from a man aged 55 to 70 with head and neck cancer.

The V call is TRBV19, the J call TRBJ2-5; TRBD2 aligns across 8 bases. CDR3 length equals 14 residues. With 4 bases clipped from V and 9 bases from J, the junction kept 10 bases outside the gene matches. Germline CDR1 reads LNHDA; CDR2 reads SQIVND (reference sequence). CDR3 residues: CASSNGLAGESQYF. For the CDR3, the DNA is TGTGCCAGTAGTAATGGGCTAGCGGGCGAGTCCCAGTACTTC.

J is TRBJ2-2 and V is TRBV27; TRBD1 might be the D (5 bases). Germline CDR1 is MNHEY and CDR2 is SMNVEV (reference sequence). The CDR3 has 14 amino acids. Trimming cost V 4 bases and J 4 bases, with 10 bases left between them. The CDR3 sequence is CASSYRRSTGELFF. For the CDR3, the DNA is TGTGCCAGCAGTTACAGGCGCTCCACCGGGGAGCTGTTTTTT.

V and J are TRBV12-5 and TRBJ2-1; 10 bases are shared with TRBD2. There are 16 residues in the CDR3. The J segment lost 6 bases and the V segment lost 1 base, leaving 6 bases of the junction unmatched. From germline, CDR1 is LGHNT and CDR2 FRNRAP. The CDR3 DNA reads as TGTGCTAGTGGTTTGGCGCTAGCGGGAGTTTCCAATGAGCAGTTCTTC. As protein: CASGLALAGVSNEQFF.

This chain links TRBV5-1 with TRBJ1-3; D is perhaps TRBD1 (6 bases). The CDR3 consists of 15 residues. V lost 0 bases and J 8 bases, leaving 15 bases between the germline ends. The germline CDR1 and CDR2 sequences are SGHRS and YFSETQ. CDR3 coding DNA: TGCGCCAGCAGCTTGGAACAGGGCTCGGAAGACACCATATATTTT. Its translation: CASSLEQGSEDTIYF.

V and J are TRBV5-4 and TRBJ1-1; a weak D match, TRBD1 (5 bases). Trimming stripped 4 bases from V and 1 base from J, with 14 bases between. The CDR3 consists of 15 residues. Germline CDR1 SGHNT, CDR2 YYREEE (reference sequence). This chain's CDR3 is CASSHSRQSNTEAFF. In DNA, the CDR3 is TGTGCCAGCAGCCACAGTCGACAGTCGAACACTGAAGCTTTCTTT.

The chain couples TRBV10-3 to TRBJ2-3; 12 bases agree with TRBD1. The germline gives CDR1 ENHRY, CDR2 SYGVKD. The CDR3 spans 14 residues. The trim removed 8 bases at V and 6 bases at J, leaving 6 bases unmatched. In DNA, the CDR3 is TGTGCCATCTGGGGTGGGACAGGGGGCGATACGCAGTATTTT. Translated: CAIWGGTGGDTQYF.

This clone has just a few counts. CDR3 nucleotide sequence: TGTGCCAGCAGCCTTAAACCAGGAAACTATGGCTACACCTTC. Encoded protein: CASSLKPGNYGYTF. The V gene is TRBV27, the J gene TRBJ1-2; D is undetermined. V lost 6 bases and J lost 2, with 13 bases in between. The CDR3 runs to 14 residues. Germline CDR1 MNHEY, CDR2 SMNVEV (reference sequence).

The rearrangement links TRBV10-2 to TRBJ2-7; D unresolved. The CDR3 contains 13 residues. Germline lookup yields CDR1 WSHSY and CDR2 SAAADI. Trimming stripped 2 bases from V and 1 base from J, with 6 bases between. In nucleotides, the CDR3 is TGCGCCAGCAGTGAGGCCCCATCCTACGAGCAGTACTTC. Translation: CASSEAPSYEQYF.

The V gene is TRBV7-9, the J gene TRBJ2-1; the D gene could be TRBD1 or TRBD2 (5 bases each). V dropped 2 bases and J dropped 10 bases, with 12 bases sitting between them. CDR1 is SEHNR, CDR2 FQNEAQ, per germline (reference sequence). The CDR3 length is 13 residues. CDR3 in DNA: TGTGCCAGCAGCTTACCGGGACCCGGGGAGCAGTTCTTC. As protein: CASSLPGPGEQFF.

This rearrangement joins TRBV18 to TRBJ2-7, with TRBD1 matching over 7 bases. The junction had 6 bases not matched to a gene; V was cut back by 4 bases and J by 0 bases. Per the germline V gene, CDR1 is KGHSH and CDR2 is LQKENI. The CDR3 has 15 residues. The CDR3 DNA reads as TGTGCCAGCTCACTCAGACAGGGAAGCTCCTACGAGCAGTACTTC. Residues: CASSLRQGSSYEQYF.

The chain couples TRBV3-1 (or the pseudogene TRBV3-2) to TRBJ1-3; 7 bases agree with TRBD1. Germline assignment: CDR1 LGHDT and CDR2 YNNKEL (reference sequence). The CDR3 is made up of 15 amino acids. V dropped 3 bases and J dropped 6; count of bases not matched to a gene: 8. The chain's CDR3 is CASSHESDRTNTIYF. For the CDR3, the DNA is TGTGCCAGCAGCCATGAATCGGACAGGACAAACACCATATATTTT.

This chain uses TRBV6-1 with TRBJ2-1; maybe TRBD1 (6 bases). CDR3 length: 16 residues. Between the trimmed V and J ends, which lost 4 bases and 0 bases, there was a span of 13 bases. Germline CDR1 and CDR2: MNHNS and SASEGT. The CDR3 region is CASSARTASSYNEQFF. CDR3 DNA sequence: TGTGCCAGCAGTGCCCGGACAGCGAGCTCCTACAATGAGCAGTTCTTC.

The gene calls are TRBV7-9 and TRBJ2-3, with 9 bases aligning to TRBD1. CDR1 is SEHNR and CDR2 is FQNEAQ in the germline V gene (reference sequence). The CDR3 totals 15 residues. Germline trimming cut 5 bases from V and 4 bases from J; bases unmatched to any gene: 7. For the CDR3, the DNA is TGTGCCAGCAGCCGCACAGGGGGCGGCCCAGATACGCAGTATTTT. Protein sequence: CASSRTGGGPDTQYF.

The J gene is TRBJ1-4, the V gene TRBV30, with 9 bases aligning to TRBD1. In germline, CDR1 is GTSNPN, CDR2 SVGIG (reference sequence). J gave up 7 bases and V 4 bases, and 16 bases lay outside the gene matches. CDR3 size: 17 residues. CDR3 residues: CAWTLRDRVIGGEKLFF. Here the CDR3 DNA reads TGTGCCTGGACCCTCCGGGACAGGGTTATCGGGGGTGAAAAACTGTTTTTT.

This clone was recorded once. The chain carries TRBV7-9 and TRBJ1-2; D not resolved. Trimming took 0 bases from V and 5 from J, leaving 4 bases between them. The germline V gene has CDR1 SEHNR and CDR2 FQNEAQ (reference sequence). The CDR3 has 12 amino acids. CDR3 residues: CASSLAAYGYTF. In DNA form, the CDR3 reads TGTGCCAGCAGCTTAGCCGCGTATGGCTACACCTTC.

This clone was observed a handful of times. This CDR3 is CASSEGSLGNGYTF. The CDR3 bases are TGTGCCAGCAGTGAAGGGTCTCTGGGAAATGGCTACACCTTC. This chain connects TRBV2 to TRBJ1-2; no reliable D call. Germline values: CDR1 SNHLY, CDR2 FYNNEI. The CDR3 loop spans 14 amino acids. The germline V and J ends were trimmed by 1 base and 6 bases, with 12 bases remaining between them.

This chain connects TRBV4-1 to TRBJ2-1; 7 bases fit TRBD2. CDR1 is MGHRA and CDR2 is YSYEKL in the germline V gene. CDR3 length: 20 amino acids. With 5 bases clipped from V and 2 bases from J, the junction kept 21 bases outside the gene matches. CDR3 sequence (DNA): TGCGCCAGCAGCTCGTCGCAGGGTCTGGGGACTAAATATACCTACAATGAGCAGTTCTTC. This sequence encodes CASSSSQGLGTKYTYNEQFF.